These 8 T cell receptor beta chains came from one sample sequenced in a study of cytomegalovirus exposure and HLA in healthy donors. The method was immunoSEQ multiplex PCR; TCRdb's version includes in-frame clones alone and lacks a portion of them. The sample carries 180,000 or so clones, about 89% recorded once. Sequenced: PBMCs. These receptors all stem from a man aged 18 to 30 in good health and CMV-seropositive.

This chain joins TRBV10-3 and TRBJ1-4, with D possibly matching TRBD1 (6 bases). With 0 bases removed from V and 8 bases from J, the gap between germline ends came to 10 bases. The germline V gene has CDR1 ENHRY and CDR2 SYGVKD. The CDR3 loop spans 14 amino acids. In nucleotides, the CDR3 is TGTGCCATCAGTGAGTCGAGGGGGGGAGAAAAACTGTTTTTT. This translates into CAISESRGGEKLFF.

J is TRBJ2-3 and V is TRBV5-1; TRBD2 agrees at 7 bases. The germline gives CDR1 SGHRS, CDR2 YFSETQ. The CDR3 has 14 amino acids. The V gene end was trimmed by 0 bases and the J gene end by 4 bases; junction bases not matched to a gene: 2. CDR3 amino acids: CASSLGLAADTQYF. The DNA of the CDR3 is TGCGCCAGCAGCTTGGGACTAGCAGCAGATACGCAGTATTTT.

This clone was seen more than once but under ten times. The CDR3 reads CASRSTGGGYTF. The DNA of the CDR3 is TGTGCCAGCAGGTCGACAGGAGGCGGCTACACCTTC. The chain uses TRBV27 and TRBJ1-2; maybe TRBD1 (6 bases). Trimming removed 6 bases from V and 8 bases from J, with 13 bases in between. The length of the CDR3 is 12 residues. Germline V lookup: CDR1 MNHEY, CDR2 SMNVEV (reference sequence).

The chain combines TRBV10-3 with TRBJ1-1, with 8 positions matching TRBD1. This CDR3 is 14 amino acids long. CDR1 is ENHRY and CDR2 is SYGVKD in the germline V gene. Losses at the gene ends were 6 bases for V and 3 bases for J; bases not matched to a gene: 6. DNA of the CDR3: TGTGCCATCAGGAGAACAGGGGGGGACACTGAAGCTTTCTTT. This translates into CAIRRTGGDTEAFF.

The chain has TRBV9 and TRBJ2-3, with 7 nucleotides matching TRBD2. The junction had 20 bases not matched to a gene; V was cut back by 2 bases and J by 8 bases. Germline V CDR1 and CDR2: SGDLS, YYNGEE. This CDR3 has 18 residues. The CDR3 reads CASSVSATSAGGGGTQYF. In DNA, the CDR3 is TGTGCCAGCAGCGTCTCAGCTACCTCAGCGGGCGGGGGTGGTACGCAGTATTTT.

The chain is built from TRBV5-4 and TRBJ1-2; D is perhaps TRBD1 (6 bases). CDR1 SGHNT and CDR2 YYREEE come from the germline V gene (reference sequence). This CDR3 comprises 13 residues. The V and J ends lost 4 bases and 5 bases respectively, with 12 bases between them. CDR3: CASSPWTAYGYTF. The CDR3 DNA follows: TGTGCCAGCAGCCCGTGGACAGCTTATGGCTACACCTTC.

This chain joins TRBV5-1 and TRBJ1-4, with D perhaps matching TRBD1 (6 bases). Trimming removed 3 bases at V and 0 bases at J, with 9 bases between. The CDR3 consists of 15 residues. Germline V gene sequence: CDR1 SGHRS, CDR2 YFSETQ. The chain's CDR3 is CASSSTGTTNEKLFF. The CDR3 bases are TGCGCCAGCAGCTCCACAGGGACAACTAATGAAAAACTGTTTTTT.

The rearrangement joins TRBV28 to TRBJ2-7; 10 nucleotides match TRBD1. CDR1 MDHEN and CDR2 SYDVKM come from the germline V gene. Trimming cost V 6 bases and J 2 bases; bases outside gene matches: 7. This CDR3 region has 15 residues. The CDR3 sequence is CASRPGQGSPYEQYF. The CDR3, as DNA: TGTGCCAGCAGACCGGGACAGGGGAGCCCCTACGAGCAGTACTTC.